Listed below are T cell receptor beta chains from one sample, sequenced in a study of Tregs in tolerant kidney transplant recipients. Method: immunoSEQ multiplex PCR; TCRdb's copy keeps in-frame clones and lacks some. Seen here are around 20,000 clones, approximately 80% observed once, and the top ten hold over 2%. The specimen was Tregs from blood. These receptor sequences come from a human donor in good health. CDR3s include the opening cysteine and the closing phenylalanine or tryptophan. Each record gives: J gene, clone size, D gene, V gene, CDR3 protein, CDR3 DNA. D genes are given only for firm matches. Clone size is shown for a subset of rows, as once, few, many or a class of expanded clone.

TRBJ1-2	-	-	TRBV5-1	CASSLGSGITNGYTF	TGCGCCAGCAGCTTGGGCTCCGGGATTACAAATGGCTACACCTTC
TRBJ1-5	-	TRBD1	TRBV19	CASSISTGGRNQPQHF	TGTGCCAGTAGTATTTCCACAGGGGGACGCAATCAGCCCCAGCATTTT
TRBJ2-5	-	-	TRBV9	CASSVGGGKGQETQYF	TGTGCCAGCAGCGTAGGCGGCGGGAAGGGGCAAGAGACCCAGTACTTC
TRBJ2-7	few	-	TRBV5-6	CASSYLLEQYF	TGTGCCAGCAGCTATCTTCTCGAGCAGTACTTC
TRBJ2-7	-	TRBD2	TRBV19	CASSPGLESYEQYF	TGTGCCAGTAGCCCGGGACTAGAAAGTTACGAGCAGTACTTC
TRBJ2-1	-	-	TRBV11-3	CASSFGSVYNEQFF	TGTGCCAGCAGCTTCGGGAGCGTTTACAATGAGCAGTTCTTC
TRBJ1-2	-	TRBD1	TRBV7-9	CASSSARDSKGVYAF	TGTGCCAGCAGCTCCGCCCGGGACAGCAAAGGGGTGTACGCCTTC
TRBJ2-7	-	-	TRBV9	CASSISTARIYEQYF	TGTGCCAGCAGCATATCGACCGCCCGTATCTACGAGCAGTACTTC
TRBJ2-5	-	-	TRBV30	CAWSLGDIQETQYF	TGTGCCTGGAGTCTGGGAGATATCCAAGAGACCCAGTACTTC
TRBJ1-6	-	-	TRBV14	CASSQAQLGGPLHF	TGTGCCAGCAGCCAAGCCCAATTGGGGGGACCCCTCCACTTT
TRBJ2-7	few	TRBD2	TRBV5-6	CASSFSSGEQYF	TGTGCCAGCAGCTTTTCTAGCGGGGAGCAGTACTTC
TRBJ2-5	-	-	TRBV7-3	CASSPLGGQGEETQYF	TGTGCCAGCAGCCCCTTGGGGGGGCAGGGCGAAGAGACCCAGTACTTC
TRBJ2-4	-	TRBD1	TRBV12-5	CASASQGAGKNIQYF	TGTGCTAGTGCCTCCCAGGGGGCTGGCAAAAACATTCAGTACTTC
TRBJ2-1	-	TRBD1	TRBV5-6	CASSHGDRGSYNEQFF	TGTGCCAGCAGCCACGGGGACAGGGGGTCCTACAATGAGCAGTTCTTC
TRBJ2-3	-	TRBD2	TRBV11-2	CASSLLAGGDTQYF	TGTGCCAGCAGCTTACTAGCGGGGGGCGATACGCAGTATTTT
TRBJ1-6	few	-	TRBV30	CAWTGWDNSPLHF	TGTGCCTGGACGGGCTGGGATAATTCACCCCTCCACTTT
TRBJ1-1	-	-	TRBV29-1	CSVEGRGGAFF	TGCAGCGTTGAGGGGAGGGGAGGAGCTTTCTTT
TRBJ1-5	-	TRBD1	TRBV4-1	CASSQKADRDRVSQPQHF	TGCGCCAGCAGCCAAAAAGCTGACCGGGACAGGGTATCTCAGCCCCAGCATTTT
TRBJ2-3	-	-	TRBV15	CATSREGTSTDTQYF	TGTGCCACCAGCAGAGAGGGGACTAGCACAGATACGCAGTATTTT
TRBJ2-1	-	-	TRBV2	CASLRGTEQFF	TGTGCAAGTCTAAGGGGAACTGAGCAGTTCTTC
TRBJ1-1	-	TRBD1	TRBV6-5	CASSYRDRGRDGAFF	TGTGCCAGCAGTTACCGGGACAGGGGGCGCGATGGAGCTTTCTTT
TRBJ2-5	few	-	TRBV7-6	CASSSPTAGGGETQYF	TGTGCCAGCAGCTCCCCGACGGCTGGGGGAGGAGAGACCCAGTACTTC
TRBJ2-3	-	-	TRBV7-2	CASSLTDTQYF	TGTGCCAGCAGCTTAACAGATACGCAGTATTTT
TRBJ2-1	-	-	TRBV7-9	CASSLGVVGEEGEQFF	TGTGCCAGCAGCTTAGGGGTAGTGGGGGAGGAGGGTGAGCAGTTCTTC
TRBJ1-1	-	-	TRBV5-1	CASSQSGGVAFF	TGCGCCAGCAGCCAAAGCGGAGGGGTAGCTTTCTTT
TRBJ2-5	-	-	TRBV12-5	CASGLRSGPKETQYF	TGTGCTAGTGGCCTTAGATCCGGGCCGAAGGAGACCCAGTACTTC
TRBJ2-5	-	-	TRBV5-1	CASSFRGQETQYF	TGCGCCAGCAGCTTCCGGGGACAAGAGACCCAGTACTTC
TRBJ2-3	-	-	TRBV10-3	CAISESTRDTQYF	TGTGCCATCAGTGAGTCGACCAGGGATACGCAGTATTTT
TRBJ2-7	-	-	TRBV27	CASSFLTPYEQYF	TGTGCCAGCAGTTTCTTAACACCCTACGAGCAGTACTTC
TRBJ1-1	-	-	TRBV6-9	CASSYYGADTEAFF	TGTGCCAGCAGTTACTACGGGGCGGACACTGAAGCTTTCTTT
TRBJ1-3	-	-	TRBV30	CAWSLVSGNTIYF	TGTGCCTGGAGTTTAGTCTCTGGAAACACCATATATTTT
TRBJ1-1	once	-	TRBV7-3	CASRPSSQNTEAFF	TGTGCCAGCAGACCCTCATCACAGAACACTGAAGCTTTCTTT
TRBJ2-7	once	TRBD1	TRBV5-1	CASSQGTDYEQYF	TGCGCCAGCAGCCAAGGGACAGACTACGAGCAGTACTTC
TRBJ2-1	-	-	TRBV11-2	CASSLYGYNEQFF	TGTGCCAGCAGCTTGTACGGCTACAATGAGCAGTTCTTC
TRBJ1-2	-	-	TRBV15	CATSRAPSNGYTF	TGTGCCACCAGCAGAGCCCCGAGTAATGGCTACACCTTC
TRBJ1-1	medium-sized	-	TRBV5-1	CASTQDWNTEAFF	TGCGCCAGCACCCAAGATTGGAACACTGAAGCTTTCTTT
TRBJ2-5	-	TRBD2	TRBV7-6	CASSFRTSGYQETQYF	TGTGCCAGCAGCTTTAGGACTAGCGGTTACCAAGAGACCCAGTACTTC
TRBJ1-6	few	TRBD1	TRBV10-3	CAISEGQGGSPLHF	TGTGCCATCAGTGAGGGACAGGGTGGATCACCCCTCCACTTT
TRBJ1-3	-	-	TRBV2	CASTLREIKIYF	TGTGCCAGCACCCTTCGGGAAATTAAGATATATTTT
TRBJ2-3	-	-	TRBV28	CASRPVTLSTDTQYF	TGTGCCAGCAGACCCGTCACCCTTAGCACAGATACGCAGTATTTT
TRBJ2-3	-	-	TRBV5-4	CASSLDRSGSTDTQYF	TGTGCCAGCAGCTTGGACCGAAGCGGGAGCACAGATACGCAGTATTTT
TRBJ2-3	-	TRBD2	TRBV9	CASSPLAGSTDTQYF	TGTGCCAGCAGCCCCCTAGCGGGAAGCACAGATACGCAGTATTTT
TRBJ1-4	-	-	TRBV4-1	CASSPRGRGDEKLFF	TGCGCCAGCAGCCCCCGAGGACGGGGGGATGAAAAACTGTTTTTT
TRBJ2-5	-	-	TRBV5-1	CASSYQPRRQQETQYF	TGCGCCAGCAGCTATCAGCCTCGACGGCAGCAAGAGACCCAGTACTTC
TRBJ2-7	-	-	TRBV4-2	CASSQDKGLSEQYF	TGTGCCAGCAGCCAAGATAAGGGTTTGTCCGAGCAGTACTTC
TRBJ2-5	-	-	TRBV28	CASSARHWETQYF	TGTGCCAGCAGTGCCAGACATTGGGAGACCCAGTACTTC
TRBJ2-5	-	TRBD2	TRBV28	CASSLFTGGETQYF	TGTGCCAGCAGTTTATTTACCGGGGGGGAGACCCAGTACTTC